The sample holds many counts of the clone carrying this TCR beta chain. Its target is unknown. Germline is not matched at one junction end, which may reflect a read error. TCR beta CDR3 regions were amplified from RNA transcripts. The HTBI primer set served for first-round RT-PCR of the TCR CDR3. TCRdb analysed the multiplex PCR reads with MiXCR anew, one entry per CDR3 protein. The table includes 300,000 to 400,000 distinct CDR3 sequences, 18% detected once. From germline, CDR1 is SNHLY and CDR2 FYNNEI. The CDR3 runs 12 residues. Subjects with ophthalmopathy showed a Clinical Activity Score no lower than 3, a NOSPECS grade no lower than 4, and a duration shorter than 3 months. This sample was included in a study of T cells in Graves' hyperthyroidism and ophthalmopathy. Findings and caveats of the study: The model anticipated ophthalmopathy a median around six months pre-onset.

V and J are TRBV2 and TRBJ2-1, with unresolved D. The sequence derives from a man aged 18 to 30 with Graves' ophthalmopathy. The sequenced material came from blood. CDR3 amino acids: CASGESTNEQFF. CDR3 nucleotides: TGTGCCAGCGGTGAGTCTACCAATGAGCAGTTCTTC.